These T cell receptor beta chains were read from a single sample in a study of T cell responses to AZD1222 COVID-19 vaccine. TCRdb's table, derived via immunoSEQ multiplex PCR, lists solely in-frame clones and lacks some. Altogether about 130,000 clones are present, approximately 95% being singletons, with the ten largest covering 6.5% to 8%. Material: peripheral blood, obtained 28 days after the second AZD1222 dose. The receptors originated from an adult who received the AZD1222 COVID-19 vaccine. Both conserved end residues are trimmed from each CDR3. The order of the fields is D gene, V gene, CDR3 protein. A D gene is named only where the DNA matches it firmly.

NA	TRBV13	ASRLRGPTSGNTIY
TRBD1	TRBV10-3	AIRPRDRGNYGYT
NA	TRBV7-9	ASSLMGTEAF
NA	TRBV7-2	ASRPNRVQETQY
NA	TRBV19	ASSFREVYNSPLH
TRBD2	TRBV4-1	ASSPSGVYNEQF
NA	TRBV27	ASSSLTTYSRDRTEAF
NA	TRBV18	ASSPGRTNYGYT
NA	TRBV7-7	ASSLTAAQETQY
NA	TRBV19	ASSIGLLGTEAF
NA	TRBV7-9	ASSQPTAQNTEAF
TRBD1	TRBV10-3	AINQAGTEYGYT
NA	TRBV18	ASSPRIGANVLT
NA	TRBV30	AWDSDNSPLH
NA	TRBV12-3/TRBV12-4	ASSLAAGTQY
NA	TRBV14	ASSQDRGGEQY